This TCR beta chain was observed in a study of Ad26.COV2.S vaccination and SARS-CoV-2 variants. Treatment meaning: roughly 18 received Ad26.COV2.S at low or high dose, single or two shots; about 5 received placebo; per-sample allocation not given. Samples analyzed were those drawn on day 63 after the first vaccine or placebo injection. Some clones are missing from TCRdb's copy, which holds only in-frame ones; the method was immunoSEQ multiplex PCR. The sample records hundreds of thousands of clones, approximately 89% being singletons. The receptor was isolated from a person aged 18-60 years who received the Ad26.COV2.S COVID-19 vaccine or a placebo. Sequences were derived from peripheral blood, sampled in a trial of Ad26.COV2.S vaccine versus placebo.

The CDR3 is CASSVSGASGRNQPQHF. Written as DNA, the CDR3 is TGTGCCAGCAGTGTAAGCGGGGCCTCTGGACGAAATCAGCCCCAGCATTTT. This sequence joins TRBV2 and TRBJ1-5; possible D gene TRBD1, 5 bases. CDR3 size: 17 residues. The germline CDR1 and CDR2 sequences are SNHLY and FYNNEI. Trimming took 4 bases from V and 4 from J, leaving 20 bases between them.